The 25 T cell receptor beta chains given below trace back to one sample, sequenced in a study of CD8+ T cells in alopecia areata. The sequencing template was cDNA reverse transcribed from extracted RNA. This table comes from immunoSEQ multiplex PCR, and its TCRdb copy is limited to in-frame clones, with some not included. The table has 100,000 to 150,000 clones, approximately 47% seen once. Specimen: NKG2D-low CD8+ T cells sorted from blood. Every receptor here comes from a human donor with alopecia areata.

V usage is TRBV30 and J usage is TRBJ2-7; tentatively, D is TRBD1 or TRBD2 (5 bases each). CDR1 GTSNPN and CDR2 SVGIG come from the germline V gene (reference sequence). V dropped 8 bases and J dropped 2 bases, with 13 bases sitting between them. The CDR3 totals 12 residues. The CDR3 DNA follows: TGTGCCGGTGGGGACCGTCCCTACGAGCAGTACTTC. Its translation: CAGGDRPYEQYF.

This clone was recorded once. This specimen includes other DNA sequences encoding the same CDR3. CDR3 nucleotide sequence: TGCGCCAGCAGCTTGGGGACAGAGAACACTGAAGCTTTCTTT. Translating gives CASSLGTENTEAFF. The rearrangement links TRBV5-1 to TRBJ1-1; D may be TRBD1 (6 bases). From germline, CDR1 is SGHRS and CDR2 YFSETQ. The CDR3 is made up of 14 amino acids. Trimming removed 0 bases at V and 1 base at J, with 7 bases between.

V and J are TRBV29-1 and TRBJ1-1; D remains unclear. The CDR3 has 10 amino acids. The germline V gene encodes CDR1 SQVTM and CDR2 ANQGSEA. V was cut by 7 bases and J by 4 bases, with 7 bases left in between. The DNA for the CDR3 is TGCAGCGCTCCCGGCACTGAAGCTTTCTTT. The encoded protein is CSAPGTEAFF.

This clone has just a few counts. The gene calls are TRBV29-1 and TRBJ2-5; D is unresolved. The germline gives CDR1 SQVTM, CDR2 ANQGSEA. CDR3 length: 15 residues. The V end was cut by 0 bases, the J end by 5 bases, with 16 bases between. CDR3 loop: CSVEDTRGRSETQYF. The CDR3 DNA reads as TGCAGCGTTGAAGATACCAGAGGACGCTCGGAGACCCAGTACTTC. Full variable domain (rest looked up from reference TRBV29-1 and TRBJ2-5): SAVISQKPSRDICQRGTSLTIQCQVDSQVTMMFWYRQQPGQSLTLIATANQGSEATYESGFVIDKFPISRPNLTFSTLTVSNMSPEDSSIYLCSVEDTRGRSETQYFGPGTRLLVL.

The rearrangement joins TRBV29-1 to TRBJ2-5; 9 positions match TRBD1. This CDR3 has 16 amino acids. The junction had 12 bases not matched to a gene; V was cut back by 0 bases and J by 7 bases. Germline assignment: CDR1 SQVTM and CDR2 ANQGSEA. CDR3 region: CSVEDPDRGGSGTQYF. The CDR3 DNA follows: TGCAGCGTTGAAGATCCGGACAGGGGAGGGAGTGGGACCCAGTACTTC.

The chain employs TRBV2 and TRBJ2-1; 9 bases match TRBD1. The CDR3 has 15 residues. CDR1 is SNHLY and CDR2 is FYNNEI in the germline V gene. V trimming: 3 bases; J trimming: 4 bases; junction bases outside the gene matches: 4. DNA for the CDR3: TGTGCCAGCAGTGACGCACAGGGGGCGTACAATGAGCAGTTCTTC. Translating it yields CASSDAQGAYNEQFF.

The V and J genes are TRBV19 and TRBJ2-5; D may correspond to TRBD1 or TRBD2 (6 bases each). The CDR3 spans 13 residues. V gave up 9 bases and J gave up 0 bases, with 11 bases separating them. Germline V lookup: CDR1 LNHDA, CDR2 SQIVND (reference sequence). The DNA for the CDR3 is TGTGCCAGCGACGGGGGCCACCAAGAGACCCAGTACTTC. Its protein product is CASDGGHQETQYF.

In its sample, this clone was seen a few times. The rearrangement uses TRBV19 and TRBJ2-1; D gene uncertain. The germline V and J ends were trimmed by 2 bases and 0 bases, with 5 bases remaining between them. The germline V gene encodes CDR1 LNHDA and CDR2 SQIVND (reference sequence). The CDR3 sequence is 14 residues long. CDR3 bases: TGTGCCAGTAGTATAAGCGACTCCTACAATGAGCAGTTCTTC. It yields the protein CASSISDSYNEQFF.

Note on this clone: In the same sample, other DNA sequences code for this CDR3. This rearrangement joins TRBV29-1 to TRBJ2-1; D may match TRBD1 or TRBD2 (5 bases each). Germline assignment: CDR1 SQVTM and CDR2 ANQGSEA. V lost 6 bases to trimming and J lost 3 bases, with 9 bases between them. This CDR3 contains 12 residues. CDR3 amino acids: CSVGTDYNEQFF. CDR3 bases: TGCAGCGTGGGGACGGACTACAATGAGCAGTTCTTC.

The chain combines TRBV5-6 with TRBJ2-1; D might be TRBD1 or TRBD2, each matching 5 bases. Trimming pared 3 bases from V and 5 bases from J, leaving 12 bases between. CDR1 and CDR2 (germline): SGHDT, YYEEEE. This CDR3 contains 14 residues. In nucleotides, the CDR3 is TGTGCCAGCAGCTCGGAGGACAACGACAATGAGCAGTTCTTC. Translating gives CASSSEDNDNEQFF.

CDR3 nucleotides: TGTGCCTGGACCCCCCGTAACACCGGGGAGCTGTTTTTT. This sequence encodes CAWTPRNTGELFF. This chain links TRBV30 with TRBJ2-2; D unresolved. The length of the CDR3 is 13 residues. V lost 4 bases and J lost 2, with 8 bases in between. Germline CDR1 is GTSNPN and CDR2 is SVGIG (reference sequence).

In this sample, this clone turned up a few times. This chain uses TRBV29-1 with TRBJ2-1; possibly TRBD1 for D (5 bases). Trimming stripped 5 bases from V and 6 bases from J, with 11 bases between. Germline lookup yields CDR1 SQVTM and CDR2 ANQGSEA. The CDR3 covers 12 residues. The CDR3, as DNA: TGCAGCGTTTTGACAGTATTCAATGAGCAGTTCTTC. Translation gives CSVLTVFNEQFF.

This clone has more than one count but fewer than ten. The CDR3 region is CASSISGHQFF. CDR3 nucleotides: TGTGCCAGCAGTATTTCGGGACACCAGTTCTTC. The V and J genes are TRBV28 and TRBJ2-1; D perhaps matches TRBD1 (6 bases). Germline-derived CDR1 and CDR2 are MDHEN and SYDVKM. The ends were cut back, 5 bases at V and 13 bases at J, with 12 bases in the middle. The CDR3 length is 11 residues.

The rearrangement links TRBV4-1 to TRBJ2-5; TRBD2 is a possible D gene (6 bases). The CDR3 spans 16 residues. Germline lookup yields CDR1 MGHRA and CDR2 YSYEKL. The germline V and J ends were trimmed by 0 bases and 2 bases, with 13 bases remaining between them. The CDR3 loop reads CASSQDPGSGQETQYF. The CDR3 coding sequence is TGCGCCAGCAGCCAAGATCCTGGTAGCGGACAAGAGACCCAGTACTTC.

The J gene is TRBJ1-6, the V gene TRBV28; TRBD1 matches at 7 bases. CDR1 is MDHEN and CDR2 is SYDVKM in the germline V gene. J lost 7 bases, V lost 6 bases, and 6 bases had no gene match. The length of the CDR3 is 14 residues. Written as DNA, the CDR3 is TGTGCCAGCAGCCCAGGACAGGAGAATTCACCCCTCCACTTT. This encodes CASSPGQENSPLHF.

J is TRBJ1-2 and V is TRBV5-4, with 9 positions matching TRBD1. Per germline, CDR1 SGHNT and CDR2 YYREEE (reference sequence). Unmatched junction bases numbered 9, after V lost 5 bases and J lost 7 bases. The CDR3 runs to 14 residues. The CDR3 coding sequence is TGTGCCAGCAGTGGGACACAGGGGGCGTCTGGCTACACCTTC. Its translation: CASSGTQGASGYTF.

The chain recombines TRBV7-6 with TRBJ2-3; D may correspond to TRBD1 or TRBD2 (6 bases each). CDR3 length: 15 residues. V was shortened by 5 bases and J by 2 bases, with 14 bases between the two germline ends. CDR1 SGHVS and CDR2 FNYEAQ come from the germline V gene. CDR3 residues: CASSVGGGLTDTQYF. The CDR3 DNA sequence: TGTGCCAGCAGCGTCGGAGGGGGGCTCACAGATACGCAGTATTTT.

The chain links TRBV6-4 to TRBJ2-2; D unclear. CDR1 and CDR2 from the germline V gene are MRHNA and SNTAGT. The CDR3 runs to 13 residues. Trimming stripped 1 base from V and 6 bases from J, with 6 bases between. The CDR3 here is CASSDLSSGELFF. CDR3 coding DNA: TGTGCCAGCAGTGACTTGTCTTCCGGGGAGCTGTTTTTT.

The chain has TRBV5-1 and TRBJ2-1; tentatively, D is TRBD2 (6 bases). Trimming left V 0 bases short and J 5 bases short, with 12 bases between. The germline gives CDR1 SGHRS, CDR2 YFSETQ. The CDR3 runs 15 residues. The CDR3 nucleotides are TGCGCCAGCAGCTTGGAGGCGGGGTGGGACAATGAGCAGTTCTTC. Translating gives CASSLEAGWDNEQFF.

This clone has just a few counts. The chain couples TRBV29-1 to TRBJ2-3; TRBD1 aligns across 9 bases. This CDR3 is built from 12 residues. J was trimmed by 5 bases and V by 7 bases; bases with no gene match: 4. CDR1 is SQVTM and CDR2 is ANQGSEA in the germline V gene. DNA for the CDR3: TGCAGCGCGGGACAGGGATTAGATACGCAGTATTTT. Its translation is CSAGQGLDTQYF.

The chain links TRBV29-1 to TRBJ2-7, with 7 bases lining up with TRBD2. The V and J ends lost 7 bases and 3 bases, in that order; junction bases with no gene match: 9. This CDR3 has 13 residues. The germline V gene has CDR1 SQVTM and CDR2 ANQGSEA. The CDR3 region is CSAEGGDYYEQYF. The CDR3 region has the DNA TGCAGCGCCGAGGGCGGGGACTACTACGAGCAGTACTTC.

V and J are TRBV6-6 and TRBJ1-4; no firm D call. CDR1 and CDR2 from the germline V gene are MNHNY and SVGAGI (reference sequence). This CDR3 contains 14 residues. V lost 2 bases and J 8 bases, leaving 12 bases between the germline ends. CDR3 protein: CASSYPSPREKLFF. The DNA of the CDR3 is TGTGCCAGCAGTTACCCGTCGCCTCGGGAAAAACTGTTTTTT.

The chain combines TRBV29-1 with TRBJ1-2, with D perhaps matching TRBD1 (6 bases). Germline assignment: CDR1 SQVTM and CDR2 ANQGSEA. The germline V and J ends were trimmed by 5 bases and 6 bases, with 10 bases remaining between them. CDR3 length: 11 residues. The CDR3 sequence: CSVPGQNGYTF. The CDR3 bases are TGCAGCGTTCCCGGACAGAATGGCTACACCTTC.

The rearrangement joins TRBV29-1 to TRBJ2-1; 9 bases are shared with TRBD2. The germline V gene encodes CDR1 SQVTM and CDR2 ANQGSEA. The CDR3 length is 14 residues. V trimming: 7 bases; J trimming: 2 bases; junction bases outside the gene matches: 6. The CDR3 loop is CSAGGTSPYNEQFF. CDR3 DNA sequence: TGCAGCGCTGGGGGGACTAGCCCCTACAATGAGCAGTTCTTC.

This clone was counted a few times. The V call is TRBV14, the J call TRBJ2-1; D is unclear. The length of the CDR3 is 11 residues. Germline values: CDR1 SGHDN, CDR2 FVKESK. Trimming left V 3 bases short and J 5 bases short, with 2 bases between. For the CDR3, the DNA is TGTGCCAGCAGCCACAACAATGAGCAGTTCTTC. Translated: CASSHNNEQFF.